The 18 T cell receptor beta chains listed next were all sequenced from one sample in a study of cytomegalovirus exposure and HLA in healthy donors. The primer mix had 60 Vbeta and 13 Jbeta primers. Clones were read by immunoSEQ multiplex PCR, and TCRdb kept only the in-frame ones, dropping some. The sample includes 100,000 to 150,000 clones, 75% to 85% seen only once; the top ten take 1%. The sample taken for sequencing was PBMCs. All receptors come from a man aged 40-49 years in good health and CMV-seronegative.

This clone came up once. The chain is built from TRBV2 and TRBJ1-5; 10 nucleotides match TRBD1. The CDR3 is 15 amino acids. CDR1 is SNHLY, CDR2 FYNNEI, per germline. V lost 3 bases to trimming and J lost 2 bases; unmatched junction nucleotides: 1. CDR3 bases: TGTGCCAGCAGTGAGGACAGGGGGGGCAATCAGCCCCAGCATTTT. Its protein product is CASSEDRGGNQPQHF.

The CDR3 sequence is CASNKEGAGNSPLHF. CDR3 sequence (DNA): TGTGCCAGCAACAAGGAGGGGGCGGGGAATTCACCCCTCCACTTT. The chain uses TRBV25-1 and TRBJ1-6, with 7 nucleotides matching TRBD1. Germline-derived CDR1 and CDR2 are MGHDK and SYGVNS. The CDR3 covers 15 residues. J gave up 7 bases and V 7 bases, and 10 bases lay outside the gene matches.

V gene TRBV6-1 combines with J gene TRBJ1-1; perhaps TRBD1 as D (5 bases). Trimming removed 4 bases at V and 1 base at J, with 19 bases between. Germline lookup yields CDR1 MNHNS and CDR2 SASEGT. This CDR3 is 17 amino acids long. CDR3 DNA sequence: TGTGCCAGCAGTGCCATCCATAGGGGAGGCACGAACACTGAAGCTTTCTTT. Encoded protein: CASSAIHRGGTNTEAFF.

The V gene is TRBV28, the J gene TRBJ2-7, with TRBD2 as a possible D gene (5 bases). Germline assignment: CDR1 MDHEN and CDR2 SYDVKM. Between the trimmed V and J ends, which lost 1 base and 5 bases, there was a span of 9 bases. This CDR3 contains 13 residues. The CDR3 sequence is CASSLYVGNEQYF. DNA for the CDR3: TGTGCCAGCAGTTTATATGTCGGGAACGAGCAGTACTTC.

This clone was observed a few times. CDR3 bases: TGTGCCAGCAGTCGACAGGCTTCCTACAATGAGCAGTTCTTC. It translates to CASSRQASYNEQFF. This chain joins TRBV6-5 and TRBJ2-1; maybe TRBD1 (6 bases). The CDR3 covers 14 residues. Looked up from germline, CDR1 is MNHEY and CDR2 is SVGAGI. V lost 5 bases and J lost 1, with 9 bases in between.

This clone was seen only once. The chain links TRBV12-5 to TRBJ1-1, with D uncertain. The CDR3 is 13 residues long. Trimming took off 6 bases at V and 5 bases at J, with 13 bases between the two ends. Germline lookup yields CDR1 LGHNT and CDR2 FRNRAP. The CDR3 sequence is CASGTTESTEAFF. The CDR3 region has the DNA TGTGCTAGTGGGACCACGGAGAGTACTGAAGCTTTCTTT.

This CDR3 is CASSPGTGGAEQYF. As DNA, the CDR3 is TGTGCCAGCAGTCCCGGGACAGGGGGCGCCGAGCAGTACTTC. The chain has TRBV27 and TRBJ2-7; TRBD1 aligns across 12 bases. After removal of 5 bases from V and 6 bases from J, the junction contained 5 bases not matched to a gene. Per the germline V gene, CDR1 is MNHEY and CDR2 is SMNVEV (reference sequence). The CDR3 runs 14 residues.

CDR3 nucleotides: TGTGCTAGTGGTTTGGGGACAGGACTGGGGTACTTC. Its protein product is CASGLGTGLGYF. The rearrangement joins TRBV12-5 to TRBJ2-7; TRBD1 matches at 7 bases. Losses at the gene ends were 1 base for V and 12 bases for J; bases not matched to a gene: 6. The CDR3 sequence is 12 residues long. The germline V gene has CDR1 LGHNT and CDR2 FRNRAP.

V gene TRBV29-1 combines with J gene TRBJ2-3; D might be TRBD2 (6 bases). The CDR3 runs to 12 residues. The germline gives CDR1 SQVTM, CDR2 ANQGSEA. V dropped 6 bases and J dropped 10 bases, with 17 bases sitting between them. CDR3 amino acids: CSVRDSSDPQYF. For the CDR3, the DNA is TGCAGCGTGAGGGACTCATCGGATCCGCAGTATTTT.

The chain is built from TRBV28 and TRBJ2-3; 7 nucleotides match TRBD1. The CDR3 has 14 amino acids. Germline trimming cut 4 bases from V and 1 base from J; bases unmatched to any gene: 2. The germline CDR1 and CDR2 sequences are MDHEN and SYDVKM. CDR3 nucleotides: TGTGCCAGCAGTTCTGGACAGGGCACAGATACGCAGTATTTT. This encodes CASSSGQGTDTQYF.

This chain connects TRBV29-1 to TRBJ2-7, with TRBD1 matching 8 bases. The CDR3 spans 14 residues. Losses at the gene ends were 7 bases for V and 6 bases for J; bases not matched to a gene: 14. Germline CDR1 and CDR2: SQVTM and ANQGSEA. CDR3 protein: CSAPPGQGTAEQYF. The CDR3, as DNA: TGCAGCGCCCCTCCCGGACAGGGTACGGCCGAGCAGTACTTC.

The chain employs TRBV5-4 and TRBJ2-3; 9 positions agree with TRBD2. Germline loops: CDR1 SGHNT, CDR2 YYREEE (reference sequence). Trimming cost V 2 bases and J 11 bases; bases outside gene matches: 9. The CDR3 spans 14 residues. The CDR3 here is CASSFSGGHREQYF. In nucleotides, the CDR3 is TGTGCCAGCAGCTTTAGCGGGGGCCACCGGGAGCAGTATTTT.

This CDR3 is CASSSVRDSHSYEQYF. The CDR3 DNA reads TGTGCCAGTAGTAGTGTCCGGGACAGCCACTCCTACGAGCAGTACTTC. V is TRBV19 and J is TRBJ2-7, with 7 positions matching TRBD1. The J segment lost 0 bases and the V segment lost 4 bases, leaving 9 bases of the junction unmatched. Germline V lookup: CDR1 LNHDA, CDR2 SQIVND (reference sequence). This CDR3 contains 16 residues.

The sample holds a few counts of this clone. The chain joins TRBV5-4 to TRBJ2-2; D not resolved. This CDR3 is built from 14 residues. Trimming stripped 2 bases from V and 6 bases from J, with 11 bases between. Germline V gene data show CDR1 as SGHNT and CDR2 as YYREEE (reference sequence). The CDR3 spells CASSFAGLSGELFF. CDR3 DNA sequence: TGTGCCAGCAGCTTCGCCGGTCTGTCCGGGGAGCTGTTTTTT.

V gene TRBV28 combines with J gene TRBJ2-2; D is possibly TRBD1 (6 bases). Germline V gene data show CDR1 as MDHEN and CDR2 as SYDVKM. The CDR3 extends over 15 amino acids. V was cut by 3 bases and J by 4 bases, with 12 bases left in between. CDR3 in amino acids: CASSFSRGGTGELFF. The DNA of the CDR3 is TGTGCCAGCAGTTTTAGCAGGGGTGGCACCGGGGAGCTGTTTTTT.

The chain links TRBV5-4 to TRBJ2-5; TRBD2 aligns across 7 bases. V gave up 0 bases and J gave up 2 bases; unmatched junction bases: 4. The CDR3 has 15 amino acids. The germline V gene encodes CDR1 SGHNT and CDR2 YYREEE (reference sequence). The CDR3 is CASSLGSGGQETQYF. The CDR3 DNA reads TGTGCCAGCAGCTTGGGGTCGGGAGGACAAGAGACCCAGTACTTC.

The sample holds one count of this clone. The rearrangement uses TRBV28 and TRBJ2-2, with D possibly being TRBD2 (5 bases). V was cut by 5 bases and J by 4 bases, with 14 bases left in between. Germline V gene lookup returns CDR1 MDHEN and CDR2 SYDVKM. The CDR3 extends over 15 amino acids. The CDR3 is CASSPPRRITGELFF. The CDR3 bases are TGTGCCAGCAGTCCCCCACGGAGGATCACCGGGGAGCTGTTTTTT.

V and J are TRBV6-5 and TRBJ2-3; 10 bases line up with TRBD1. V trimming: 4 bases; J trimming: 4 bases; junction bases outside the gene matches: 2. Germline V lookup: CDR1 MNHEY, CDR2 SVGAGI. The CDR3 extends over 14 amino acids. This CDR3 is CASSWTGGADTQYF. Here the CDR3 DNA reads TGTGCCAGCAGTTGGACAGGGGGAGCAGATACGCAGTATTTT.